The source of this TCR beta chain is a study of CD8 T cells in Susac syndrome. cDNA came from about 0.46 to 1 ug RNA primed by random hexamers. TCRdb re-derived calls from the immunoSEQ multiplex PCR reads in MiXCR, one entry per CDR3 protein. Of about 180,000 distinct CDR3 sequences listed, approximately 96% are singletons. Negative isolation yielded CD8+ and CD4+ T cells; FACS enriched TEMRA cells. The germline CDR1 and CDR2 sequences are SEHNR and FQNEAQ (reference sequence). The CDR3 contains 16 residues. Deletions cut 4 bases from V and 5 bases from J, with 20 bases between. The rearrangement uses TRBV7-9 and TRBJ1-1, with D perhaps TRBD1 (6 bases). This receptor was taken from a human donor with multiple sclerosis. Sequenced sample: CD8+ T cells from PBMCs. This CDR3 is CASSSLSGGRRTEAFF. CDR3 nucleotide sequence: TGTGCCAGCAGCTCCTTGTCTGGGGGGCGGCGGACTGAAGCTTTCTTT.